Below are 2 T cell receptor beta chains sequenced from a single sample in a study of immune evolution from preneoplasia to lung adenocarcinoma. Data came from immunoSEQ multiplex PCR; TCRdb stores just in-frame clones and leaves some out. The profile shows some 21,000 clones, 70% to 85% of them singletons. The sample taken for sequencing was FFPE invasive lung adenocarcinoma tissue. The origin of the receptors is a person between 55 and 69 years old with lung adenocarcinoma.

The genes are TRBV18 and TRBJ2-7; 8 bases line up with TRBD1. The CDR3 has 15 amino acids. With V trimmed by 2 bases and J by 4 bases, 7 bases remained unmatched. Germline assignment: CDR1 KGHSH and CDR2 LQKENI. The CDR3 loop reads CASSPVGQGGYEQYF. DNA for the CDR3: TGTGCCAGCTCACCAGTCGGACAGGGTGGATACGAGCAGTACTTC.

Here the CDR3 DNA reads TGTGCCAGCGGACAAAGCTCCTACAATGAGCAGTTCTTC. Protein: CASGQSSYNEQFF. The chain joins TRBV6-4 to TRBJ2-1, with D possibly matching TRBD1 (5 bases). CDR3 length: 13 residues. With 8 bases removed from V and 0 bases from J, the gap between germline ends came to 8 bases. Germline V lookup: CDR1 MRHNA, CDR2 SNTAGT.